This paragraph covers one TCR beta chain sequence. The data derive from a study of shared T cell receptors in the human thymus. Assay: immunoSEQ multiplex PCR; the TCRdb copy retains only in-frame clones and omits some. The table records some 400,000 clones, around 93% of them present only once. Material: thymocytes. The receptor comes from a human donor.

The CDR3 loop reads CASSLWRGGTNEKLFF. CDR3 sequence (DNA): TGCGCCAGCAGCTTGTGGCGGGGGGGAACTAATGAAAAACTGTTTTTT. The gene calls are TRBV5-1 and TRBJ1-4; tentative D call: TRBD1 (5 bases). Germline values: CDR1 SGHRS, CDR2 YFSETQ. The V end was cut by 1 base, the J end by 1 base, with 11 bases between. CDR3 size: 16 residues.